The clone carrying this T cell receptor beta chain was seen only a few times. The sample comes from a study of blood T cell repertoires in COVID-19. Study overall: Both acute and convalescent COVID-19 samples were obtained from the United States, Italy and Spain. Nucleic acid was either cDNA or gDNA, and it came from T cells, B-cell-depleted T cells, or PBMCs.

Here immunoSEQ multiplex PCR was the method, and the copy in TCRdb shows in-frame clones only, minus some. Altogether under 350,000 clones are present, roughly 80% being singletons, with the ten largest covering over 4.5%. The CDR3 sequence is 15 residues long. The J segment lost 6 bases and the V segment lost 4 bases, leaving 9 bases of the junction unmatched. CDR1 and CDR2 from the germline V gene are SGHAT and FQNNGV. Sequenced material: peripheral blood. The TCR sequence derives from a man between 60 and 70 years old who had recovered from COVID-19. The rearrangement links TRBV11-2 to TRBJ2-7; 10 bases match TRBD2. The CDR3 sequence is CASSSSGSGRGEQYF. The CDR3 DNA follows: TGTGCCAGCAGCTCCTCCGGCAGCGGGAGGGGCGAGCAGTACTTC.